These 8 T cell receptor beta chains were all obtained from the same sample, sequenced in a study of T-cell memory formation after mild COVID-19. TCRdb recomputed calls from the 5' RACE reads with MiXCR, one row per CDR3 protein. The table has about 560,000 distinct CDR3 sequences, about 20% seen once. The specimen sequenced was PBMCs or a T cell subset sorted from them (not recorded which). These TCRs come from an adult woman who had mild COVID-19 (a few samples of this study predate the infection). Cell type and time point are not known.

This clonotype appeared a few times. The V call is TRBV5-1, the J call TRBJ2-2; D may be TRBD1 or TRBD2 (5 bases each). Looked up from germline, CDR1 is SGHRS and CDR2 is YFSETQ. Trimming took off 4 bases at V and 3 bases at J, with 13 bases between the two ends. The CDR3 has 15 residues. The CDR3 loop is CASSPGAVYTGELFF. The CDR3 DNA reads as TGCGCCAGCAGCCCCGGGGCCGTATACACCGGGGAGCTGTTTTTT.

Ten or more counts support this clonotype. This chain connects TRBV7-9 to TRBJ2-1; 11 bases line up with TRBD1. V lost 0 bases and J lost 4; bases outside the gene matches: 8. Germline V gene sequence: CDR1 SEHNR, CDR2 FQNEAQ (reference sequence). The CDR3 runs to 18 residues. The CDR3 reads CASSLARRWDRGYNEQFF. CDR3 nucleotide sequence: TGTGCCAGCAGCTTAGCGCGTCGATGGGACAGGGGGTACAATGAGCAGTTCTTC. The whole variable domain, remainder taken from reference TRBV7-9 and TRBJ2-1, is DTGVSQNPRHKITKRGQNVTFRCDPISEHNRLYWYRQTLGQGPEFLTYFQNEAQLEKSRLLSDRFSAERPKGSFSTLEIQRTEQGDSAMYLCASSLARRWDRGYNEQFFGPGTRLTVL.

The chain uses TRBV24-1 and TRBJ1-4; TRBD1 agrees at 7 bases. V was clipped by 4 bases and J by 9 bases; unmatched bases: 16. Germline loops: CDR1 KGHDR, CDR2 SFDVKD. This CDR3 spans 17 amino acids. For the CDR3, the DNA is TGTGCCACCAGTGAGGGACGGACTGACACACAGGGGAAAAAACTGTTTTTT. Translating gives CATSEGRTDTQGKKLFF.

This sequence joins TRBV18 and TRBJ1-2, with TRBD1 as a possible D gene (5 bases). Per the germline V gene, CDR1 is KGHSH and CDR2 is LQKENI. CDR3 size: 16 residues. V was pared by 1 base and J by 1 base, with 13 bases between. The CDR3 region is CASSPLGGDRNYGYTF. In DNA, the CDR3 is TGTGCCAGCTCACCACTTGGAGGGGACCGTAACTATGGCTACACCTTC.

The chain recombines TRBV7-3 with TRBJ2-1; 9 bases line up with TRBD2. The CDR3 totals 15 residues. V lost 1 base, J lost 5 bases, and 3 bases stayed unmatched. The V gene's germline CDR1 is SGHTA and CDR2 FQGTGA. The CDR3 loop is CASSLSGGANNEQFF. In nucleotides, the CDR3 is TGTGCCAGCAGCTTAAGCGGGGGGGCCAACAATGAGCAGTTCTTC. Looking up the rest from reference TRBV7-3 and TRBJ2-1 gives the full variable domain: GAGVSQTPSNKVTEKGKYVELRCDPISGHTALYWYRQSLGQGPEFLIYFQGTGAADDSGLPNDRFFAVRPEGSVSTLKIQRTERGDSAVYLCASSLSGGANNEQFFGPGTRLTVL.

This chain connects TRBV2 to TRBJ2-5; the match to TRBD1 covers 7 bases. Germline-derived CDR1 and CDR2 are SNHLY and FYNNEI. The CDR3 loop spans 18 amino acids. The V gene end was trimmed by 5 bases and the J gene end by 2 bases; junction bases not matched to a gene: 17. The CDR3 coding sequence is TGTGCCAGCAGTCGAACCAAACACCGGGACAGAAGACAAGAGACCCAGTACTTC. Translation: CASSRTKHRDRRQETQYF.

This chain connects TRBV4-1 to TRBJ1-4, with D hard to call. Trimming stripped 1 base from V and 8 bases from J, with 14 bases between. Germline values: CDR1 MGHRA, CDR2 YSYEKL. There are 15 residues in the CDR3. The CDR3 reads CASSQVVRAEEKLFF. The CDR3, as DNA: TGCGCCAGCAGCCAAGTCGTTCGGGCCGAAGAAAAACTGTTTTTT.

This clonotype was counted ten times or more. The chain carries TRBV12-3 or TRBV12-4 and TRBJ1-5, with D possibly being TRBD1 (6 bases). Trimming removed 5 bases at V and 2 bases at J, with 16 bases between. This CDR3 is 16 amino acids long. DNA for the CDR3: TGTGCCAGCAGTCCAAGGCAGGGGTCGGGCAATCAGCCCCAGCATTTT. Encoded protein: CASSPRQGSGNQPQHF.